The TCR beta chain described here comes from a study of blood T cell repertoires in COVID-19. Study-wide context: Donors in the United States, Italy and Spain gave samples during acute or convalescent COVID-19. T cells, B-cell-depleted T cells, or PBMCs supplied cDNA or gDNA.

TCRdb's table, derived via immunoSEQ multiplex PCR, lists solely in-frame clones and lacks some. Of around 250,000 clones in the sample, over 75% were seen once. The count of this clone is one. The germline V gene has CDR1 SGHVS and CDR2 FQNEAQ. The CDR3 contains 18 residues. V lost 2 bases and J lost 1, with 15 bases in between. The specimen sequenced was peripheral blood. The V and J genes are TRBV7-8 and TRBJ2-6, with a tentative D call TRBD2 (5 bases). The sequence derives from a man aged 25 to 45 who had recovered from COVID-19. The CDR3 nucleotides are TGTGCCAGCAGCTTATCGAGCACGGGGAGTTCTGGGGCCAACGTCCTGACTTTC. Amino acids: CASSLSSTGSSGANVLTF.